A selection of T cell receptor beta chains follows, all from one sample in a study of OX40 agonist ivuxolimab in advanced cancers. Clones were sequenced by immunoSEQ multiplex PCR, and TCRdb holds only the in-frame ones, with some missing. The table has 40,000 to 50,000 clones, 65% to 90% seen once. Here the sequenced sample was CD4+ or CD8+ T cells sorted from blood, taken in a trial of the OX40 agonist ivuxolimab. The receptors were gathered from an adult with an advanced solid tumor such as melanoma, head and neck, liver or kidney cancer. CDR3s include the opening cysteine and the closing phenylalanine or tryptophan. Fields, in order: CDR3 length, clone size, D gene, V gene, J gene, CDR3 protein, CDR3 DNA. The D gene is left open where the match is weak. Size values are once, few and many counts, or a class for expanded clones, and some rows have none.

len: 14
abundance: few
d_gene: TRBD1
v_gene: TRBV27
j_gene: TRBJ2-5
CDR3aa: CASSFWGQQETQYF
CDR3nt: TGTGCCAGCAGTTTCTGGGGACAGCAAGAGACCCAGTACTTC

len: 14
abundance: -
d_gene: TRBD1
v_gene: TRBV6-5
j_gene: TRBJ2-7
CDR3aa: CASSPGQVSYEQYF
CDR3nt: TGTGCCAGCAGTCCGGGACAGGTTTCCTACGAGCAGTACTTC

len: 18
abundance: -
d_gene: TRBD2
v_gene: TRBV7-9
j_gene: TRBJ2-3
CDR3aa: CASSPRGRGGFGTDTQYF
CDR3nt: TGTGCCAGCAGCCCGCGGGGGCGGGGGGGCTTCGGCACAGATACGCAGTATTTT

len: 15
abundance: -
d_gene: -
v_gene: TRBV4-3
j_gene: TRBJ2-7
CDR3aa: CASSQERALFYEQYF
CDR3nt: TGCGCCAGCAGCCAAGAAAGGGCTCTCTTCTACGAGCAGTACTTC

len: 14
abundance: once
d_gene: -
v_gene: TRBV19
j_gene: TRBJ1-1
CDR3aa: CASNVGGIGAEAFF
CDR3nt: TGTGCCAGTAACGTAGGGGGAATCGGGGCAGAAGCTTTCTTT

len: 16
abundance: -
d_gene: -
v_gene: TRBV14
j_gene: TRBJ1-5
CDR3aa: CASSQDRRRTNQPQHF
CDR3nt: TGTGCCAGCAGCCAAGATAGGAGGAGGACCAATCAGCCCCAGCATTTT

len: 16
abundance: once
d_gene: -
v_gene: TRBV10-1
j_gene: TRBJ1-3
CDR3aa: CASSENGQNSGNTIYF
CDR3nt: TGCGCCAGCAGTGAGAATGGACAGAACTCTGGAAACACCATATATTTT

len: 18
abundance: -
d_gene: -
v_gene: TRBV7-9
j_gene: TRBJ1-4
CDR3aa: CASSLRSTYGRAKEKLFF
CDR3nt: TGTGCCAGCAGCTTAAGGTCTACGTACGGCAGGGCAAAAGAAAAACTGTTTTTT

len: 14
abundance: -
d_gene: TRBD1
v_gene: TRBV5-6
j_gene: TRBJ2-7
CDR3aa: CASSEDRGTYEQYF
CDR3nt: TGTGCCAGCAGCGAGGACAGGGGCACCTACGAGCAGTACTTC

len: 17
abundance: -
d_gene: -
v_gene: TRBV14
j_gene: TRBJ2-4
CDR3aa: CASSQGFGEIAKNIQYF
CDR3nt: TGTGCCAGCAGCCAGGGATTCGGGGAAATAGCCAAAAACATTCAGTACTTC

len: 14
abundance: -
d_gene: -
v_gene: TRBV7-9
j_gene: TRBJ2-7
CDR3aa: CASSPRTAAYEQYF
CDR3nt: TGTGCCAGCAGCCCACGGACCGCCGCCTACGAGCAGTACTTC

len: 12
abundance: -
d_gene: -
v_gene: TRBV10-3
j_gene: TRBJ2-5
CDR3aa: CAISDPKETQYF
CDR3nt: TGTGCCATCAGTGACCCAAAAGAGACCCAGTACTTC

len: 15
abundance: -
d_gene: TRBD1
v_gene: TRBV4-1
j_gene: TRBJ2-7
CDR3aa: CASSQPDRVVHEQYF
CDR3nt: TGCGCCAGCAGCCAACCTGACAGGGTAGTACACGAGCAGTACTTC

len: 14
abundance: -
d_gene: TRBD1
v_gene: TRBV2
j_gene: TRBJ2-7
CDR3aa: CASRGTGGPYEQYF
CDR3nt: TGTGCCAGCAGGGGGACAGGGGGGCCCTACGAGCAGTACTTC

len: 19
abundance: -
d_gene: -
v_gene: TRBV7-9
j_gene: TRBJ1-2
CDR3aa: CASSGLTEEGGEFGYGYTF
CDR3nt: TGTGCCAGCAGCGGCCTGACCGAGGAGGGTGGGGAATTTGGCTATGGCTACACCTTC

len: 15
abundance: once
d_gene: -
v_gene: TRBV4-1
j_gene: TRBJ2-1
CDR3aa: CASSRSISSYNEQFF
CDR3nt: TGCGCCAGCAGCCGATCGATTTCTAGCTACAATGAGCAGTTCTTC

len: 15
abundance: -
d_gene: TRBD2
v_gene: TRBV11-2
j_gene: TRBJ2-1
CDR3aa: CASSSGTSGGNEQFF
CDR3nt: TGTGCCAGCAGCTCCGGGACTAGCGGGGGGAATGAGCAGTTCTTC

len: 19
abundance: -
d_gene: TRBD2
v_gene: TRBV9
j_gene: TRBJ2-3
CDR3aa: CASSVTSGISRFAEDTQYF
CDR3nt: TGTGCCAGCAGCGTTACTAGCGGGATATCCCGTTTCGCGGAAGATACGCAGTATTTT

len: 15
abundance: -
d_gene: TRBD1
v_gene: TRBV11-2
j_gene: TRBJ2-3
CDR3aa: CASSFRGGQPDTQYF
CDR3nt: TGTGCCAGCAGCTTTAGAGGGGGCCAGCCAGATACGCAGTATTTT

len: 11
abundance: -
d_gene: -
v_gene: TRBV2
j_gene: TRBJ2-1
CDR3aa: CASSVSNEQFF
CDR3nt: TGTGCCAGCAGTGTAAGCAATGAGCAGTTCTTC

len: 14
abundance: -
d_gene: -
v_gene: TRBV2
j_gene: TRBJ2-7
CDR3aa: CASIRLPGTREQYF
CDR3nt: TGTGCCAGCATTCGACTCCCGGGCACCCGCGAGCAGTACTTC

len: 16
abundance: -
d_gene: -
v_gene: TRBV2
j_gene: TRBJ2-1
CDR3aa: CASSEEWQDRKNEQFF
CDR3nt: TGTGCCAGCAGTGAAGAGTGGCAGGACCGTAAAAATGAGCAGTTCTTC

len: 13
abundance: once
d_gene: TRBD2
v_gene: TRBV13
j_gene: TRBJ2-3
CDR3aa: CASSPPGGHTQYF
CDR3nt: TGTGCCAGCAGCCCCCCGGGGGGTCATACGCAGTATTTT

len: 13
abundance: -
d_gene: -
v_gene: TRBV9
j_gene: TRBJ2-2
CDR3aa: CASSPPWAGELFF
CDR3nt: TGTGCCAGCAGCCCGCCTTGGGCCGGGGAGCTGTTTTTT

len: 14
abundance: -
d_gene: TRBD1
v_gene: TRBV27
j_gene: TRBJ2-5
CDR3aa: CASSLSRTGETQYF
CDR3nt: TGTGCCAGCAGTTTATCGAGGACAGGAGAGACCCAGTACTTC

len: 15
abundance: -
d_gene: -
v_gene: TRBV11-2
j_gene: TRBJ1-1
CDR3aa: CASSLEITSNTEAFF
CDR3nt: TGTGCCAGCAGCTTAGAAATCACGTCGAACACTGAAGCTTTCTTT

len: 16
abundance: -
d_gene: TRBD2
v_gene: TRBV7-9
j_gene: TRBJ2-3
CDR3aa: CASSLSGGSSTDTQYF
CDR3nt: TGTGCCAGCAGCTTGAGTGGCGGGAGTTCAACAGATACGCAGTATTTT

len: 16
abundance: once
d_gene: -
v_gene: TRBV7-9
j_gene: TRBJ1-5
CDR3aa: CASSPHSLGSNQPQHF
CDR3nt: TGTGCCAGCAGCCCCCATAGTCTCGGTAGCAATCAGCCCCAGCATTTT

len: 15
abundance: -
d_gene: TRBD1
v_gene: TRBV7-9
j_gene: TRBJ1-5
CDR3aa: CASSQDREESQPQHF
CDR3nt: TGTGCCAGCAGCCAAGACAGGGAGGAGAGTCAGCCCCAGCATTTT

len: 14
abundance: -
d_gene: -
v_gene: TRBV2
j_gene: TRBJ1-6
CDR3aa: CASSESRVRSPLHF
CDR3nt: TGTGCCAGCAGTGAAAGTAGGGTGCGGTCACCCCTCCACTTT

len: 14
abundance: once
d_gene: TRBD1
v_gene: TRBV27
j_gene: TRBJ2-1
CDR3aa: CASSLGTGGNEQFF
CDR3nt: TGTGCCAGCAGTTTGGGGACAGGGGGCAATGAGCAGTTCTTC

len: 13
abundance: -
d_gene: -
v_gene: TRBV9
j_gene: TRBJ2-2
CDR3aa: CASSVGGTGELFF
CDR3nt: TGTGCCAGCAGCGTTGGCGGCACCGGGGAGCTGTTTTTT

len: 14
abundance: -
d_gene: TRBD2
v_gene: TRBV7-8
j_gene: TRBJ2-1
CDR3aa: CASSRRGADNEQFF
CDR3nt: TGTGCCAGCAGCCGGCGGGGGGCTGACAATGAGCAGTTCTTC

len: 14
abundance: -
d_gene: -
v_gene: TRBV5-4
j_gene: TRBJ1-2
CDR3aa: CASSSTRGSDGYTF
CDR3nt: TGTGCCAGCAGCTCTACCAGGGGTAGCGATGGCTACACCTTC

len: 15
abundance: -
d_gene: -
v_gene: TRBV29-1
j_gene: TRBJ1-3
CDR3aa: CSVLGTPHSGNTIYF
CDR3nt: TGCAGCGTTTTGGGGACACCACACTCTGGAAACACCATATATTTT

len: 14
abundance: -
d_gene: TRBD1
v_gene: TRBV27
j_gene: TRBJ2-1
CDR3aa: CASSLQGAYNEQFF
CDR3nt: TGTGCCAGCAGTTTACAGGGGGCTTACAATGAGCAGTTCTTC

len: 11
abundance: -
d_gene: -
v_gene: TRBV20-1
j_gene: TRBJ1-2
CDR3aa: CSASPRGGYTF
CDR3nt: TGCAGTGCTAGCCCTAGGGGTGGCTACACCTTC

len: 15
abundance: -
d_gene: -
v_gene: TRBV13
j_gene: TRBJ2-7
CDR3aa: CASSPGTASSYEQYF
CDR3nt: TGTGCCAGCAGCCCCGGGACCGCAAGCTCCTACGAGCAGTACTTC

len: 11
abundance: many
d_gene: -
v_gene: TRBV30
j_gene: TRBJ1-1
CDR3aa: CAWIEQGEAFF
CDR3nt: TGTGCCTGGATAGAACAGGGTGAAGCTTTCTTT

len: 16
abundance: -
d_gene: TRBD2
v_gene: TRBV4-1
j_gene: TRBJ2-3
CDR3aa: CASSQVGRGATDTQYF
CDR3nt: TGCGCCAGCAGCCAAGTCGGGCGGGGGGCCACAGATACGCAGTATTTT

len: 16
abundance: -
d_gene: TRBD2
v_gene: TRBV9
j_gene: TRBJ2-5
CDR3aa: CASSFQRGDRQETQYF
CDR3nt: TGTGCCAGCAGCTTCCAGCGGGGGGATAGACAAGAGACCCAGTACTTC

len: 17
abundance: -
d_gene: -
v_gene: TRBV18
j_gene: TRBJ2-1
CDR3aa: CASSPPSLESSYNEQFF
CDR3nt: TGTGCCAGCTCACCACCGTCCTTGGAGAGCTCCTACAATGAGCAGTTCTTC

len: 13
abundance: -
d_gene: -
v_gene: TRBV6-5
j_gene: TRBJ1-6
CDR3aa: CASRGPAGSPLHF
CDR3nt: TGTGCCAGCAGGGGACCGGCGGGGTCACCCCTCCACTTT

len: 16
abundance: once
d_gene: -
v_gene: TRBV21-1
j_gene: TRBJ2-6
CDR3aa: CASSKGGPAGANVLTF
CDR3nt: TGTGCCAGCAGCAAAGGGGGCCCCGCTGGGGCCAACGTCCTGACTTTC